The clone carrying this TCR beta chain was counted between two and nine times. Its matching antigen is unknown. All donors participated as healthy donors of bone marrow. The record originates from a study of cytomegalovirus exposure and HLA in healthy donors. The ends were cut back, 0 bases at V and 3 bases at J, with 9 bases in the middle. The CDR3 loop spans 14 amino acids. Germline CDR1 reads SGHDT; CDR2 reads YYEEEE. PCR primers comprised 60 Vbeta and 13 Jbeta primers. Clones were sequenced by immunoSEQ multiplex PCR, and TCRdb holds only the in-frame ones, with some missing. The table shows approximately 74,000 clones, with roughly 78% occurring only once. Study-level findings and limits: Per published accounts, TCR beta sequences correctly predicted the HLA-A and HLA-B alleles of most subjects. Later, TCR association rates were found to vary by HLA locus, highest for DRB1 and lowest for HLA-C.

The clonotype was recovered from a middle-aged man in good health and CMV-seronegative. Sequenced material: PBMCs. The chain recombines TRBV5-6 with TRBJ1-2; D may be TRBD1 (5 bases). CDR3 sequence reads: CASSLADSYYGYTF. In DNA, the CDR3 is TGTGCCAGCAGCTTGGCAGACAGTTACTATGGCTACACCTTC.